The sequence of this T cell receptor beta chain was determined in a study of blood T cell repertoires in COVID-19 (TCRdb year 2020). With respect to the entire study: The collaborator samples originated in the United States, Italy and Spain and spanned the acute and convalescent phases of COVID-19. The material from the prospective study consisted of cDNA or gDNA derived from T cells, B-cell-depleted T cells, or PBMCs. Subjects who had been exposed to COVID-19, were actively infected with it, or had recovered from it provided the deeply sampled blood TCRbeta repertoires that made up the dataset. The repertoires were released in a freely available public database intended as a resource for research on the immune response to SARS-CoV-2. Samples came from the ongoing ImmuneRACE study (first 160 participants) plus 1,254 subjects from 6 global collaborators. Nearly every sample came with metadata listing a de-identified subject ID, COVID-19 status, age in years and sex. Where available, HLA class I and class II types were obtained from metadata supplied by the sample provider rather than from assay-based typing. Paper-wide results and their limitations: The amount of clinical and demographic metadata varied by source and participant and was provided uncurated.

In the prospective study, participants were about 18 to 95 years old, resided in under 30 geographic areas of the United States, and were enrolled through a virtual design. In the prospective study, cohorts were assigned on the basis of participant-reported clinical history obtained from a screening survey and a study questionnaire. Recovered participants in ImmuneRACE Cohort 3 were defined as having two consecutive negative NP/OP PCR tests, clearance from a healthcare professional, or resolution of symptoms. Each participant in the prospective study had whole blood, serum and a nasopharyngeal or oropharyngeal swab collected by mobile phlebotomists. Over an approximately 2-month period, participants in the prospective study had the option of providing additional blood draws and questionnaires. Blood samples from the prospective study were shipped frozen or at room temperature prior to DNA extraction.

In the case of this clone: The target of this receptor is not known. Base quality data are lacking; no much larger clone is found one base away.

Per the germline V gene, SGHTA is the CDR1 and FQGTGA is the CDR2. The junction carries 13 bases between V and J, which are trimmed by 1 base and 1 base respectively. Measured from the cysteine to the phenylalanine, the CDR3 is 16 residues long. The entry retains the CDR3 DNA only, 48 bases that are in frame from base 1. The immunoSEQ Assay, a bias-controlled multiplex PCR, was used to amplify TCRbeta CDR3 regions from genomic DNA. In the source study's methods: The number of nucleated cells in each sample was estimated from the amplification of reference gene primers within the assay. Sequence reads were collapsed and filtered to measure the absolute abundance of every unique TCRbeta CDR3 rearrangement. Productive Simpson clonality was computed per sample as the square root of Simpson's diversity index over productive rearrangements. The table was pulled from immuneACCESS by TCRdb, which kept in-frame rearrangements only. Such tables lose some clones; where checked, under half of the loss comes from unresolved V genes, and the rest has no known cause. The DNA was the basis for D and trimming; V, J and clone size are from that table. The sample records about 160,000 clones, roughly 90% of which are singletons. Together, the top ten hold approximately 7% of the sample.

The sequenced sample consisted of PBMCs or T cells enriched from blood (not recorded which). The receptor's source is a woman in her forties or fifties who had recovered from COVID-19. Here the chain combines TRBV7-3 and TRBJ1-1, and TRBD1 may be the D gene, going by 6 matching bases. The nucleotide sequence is TGTGCCAGCAGCTTAAATAGTGGACAGAGGAACACTGAAGCTTTCTTT. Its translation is CASSLNSGQRNTEAFF.